The present T cell receptor (beta chain) was sequenced within a study of vaccination and CD4 T cells after COVID-19. Whole-study context: Post-vaccine sampling followed dose two by a median roughly 76 days (range 14 to 241).

Notes on this clonotype: The antigen is unknown.

The treatment here: approximately nine-day PBMC culture with coronavirus spike peptide pools or control peptides (ViraFEST assay). Trimming took off 6 bases at V and 0 bases at J, with 12 bases between the two ends. The CDR3 contains 15 residues. CDR1 and CDR2 from the germline V gene are SNHLY and FYNNEI. Cultured CD4+ T cell DNA underwent sequencing with the Oncomine TCR Beta short-read assay. TCRdb processed the PCR reads anew with MiXCR; each CDR3 protein has one entry. In the table there are 22,000 or so distinct CDR3 sequences, over 25% of which are singletons. The TCR originated in a human donor with COVID-19. Material for sequencing was cultured CD4+ T cells from blood. This sequence joins TRBV2 and TRBJ1-5, with D maybe TRBD1 (5 bases). CDR3 protein: CASRARAYSNQPQHF. CDR3 nucleotide sequence: TGTGCCAGCAGGGCCAGGGCATATAGCAATCAGCCCCAGCATTTT.